The 29 T cell receptor beta chains given below trace back to one sample, sequenced in a study of blood T cell repertoires in COVID-19. The method was immunoSEQ multiplex PCR; TCRdb's version includes in-frame clones alone and lacks a portion of them. Altogether around 130,000 clones are present, approximately 90% being singletons, with the ten largest covering roughly 18%. Source material: peripheral blood. Source of these receptors: a man aged 50-60 years with active or convalescent COVID-19.

The J gene is TRBJ1-6, the V gene TRBV28, with TRBD1 identical over 10 bases. J was trimmed by 13 bases and V by 5 bases; bases with no gene match: 8. The CDR3 runs 14 residues. The germline V gene has CDR1 MDHEN and CDR2 SYDVKM. CDR3 in DNA: TGTGCCAGCAGTGTGGGACAGGGGATTCCCCCCCTCCACTTT. Translated, it gives CASSVGQGIPPLHF.

The V and J genes are TRBV6-1 and TRBJ2-7, with 7 bases fitting TRBD2. Germline CDR1 reads MNHNS; CDR2 reads SASEGT. The CDR3 covers 18 residues. Trimming took 4 bases from V and 2 from J; bases not matched to a gene: 17. The CDR3 nucleotides read TGTGCCAGCAGTGCCTCGTGGGGGACTACCATACTCCCCTACGAGCAGTACTTC. Translation: CASSASWGTTILPYEQYF.

The J gene is TRBJ2-7, the V gene TRBV10-1; tentative D call: TRBD2 (7 bases). CDR3 length: 13 amino acids. Trimming stripped 0 bases from V and 7 bases from J, with 10 bases between. The germline V gene encodes CDR1 WNHNN and CDR2 SYGVQD (reference sequence). The CDR3 nucleotides read TGCGCCAGCAGTGAGTCGGGGAGGGGGGAGCAGTACTTC. Amino acids: CASSESGRGEQYF.

The chain couples TRBV12-5 to TRBJ1-2; D unresolved. The V and J ends lost 7 bases and 5 bases respectively, with 14 bases between them. CDR3 size: 13 residues. CDR1 LGHNT and CDR2 FRNRAP come from the germline V gene. Written as DNA, the CDR3 is TGTGCTAGTGCTCCCTCAGGCCTTTATGGCTACACCTTC. It translates to CASAPSGLYGYTF.

With regard to this clone: The same CDR3 arises from other DNA sequences in this sample as well. The J gene is TRBJ1-5, the V gene TRBV10-1; D is unresolved. Germline values: CDR1 WNHNN, CDR2 SYGVQD (reference sequence). CDR3 length: 13 residues. Trimming pared 5 bases from V and 0 bases from J, leaving 5 bases between. The CDR3 sequence is CASSRDSNQPQHF. The CDR3 DNA is TGCGCCAGCAGTCGGGATAGCAATCAGCCCCAGCATTTT.

The rearrangement uses TRBV11-2 and TRBJ2-7, with D perhaps matching TRBD2 (6 bases). Trimming stripped 5 bases from V and 3 bases from J, with 20 bases between. Germline V lookup: CDR1 SGHAT, CDR2 FQNNGV. The CDR3 has 16 amino acids. This CDR3 is CASSGPSRDWVYEQYF. The DNA for the CDR3 is TGTGCCAGCAGCGGGCCCTCCCGGGACTGGGTCTACGAGCAGTACTTC.

This clone was seen only a few times. J is TRBJ1-6 and V is TRBV5-6; 9 bases are shared with TRBD1. The CDR3 has 15 residues. CDR1 and CDR2 from the germline V gene are SGHDT and YYEEEE. Unmatched junction bases numbered 1, after V lost 0 bases and J lost 6 bases. The CDR3 is CASSLDRGLNSPLHF. The CDR3 DNA follows: TGTGCCAGCAGCTTGGACAGGGGGCTTAATTCACCCCTCCACTTT.

This clone showed up just once. This sequence joins TRBV18 and TRBJ2-4, with D perhaps TRBD2 (6 bases). Germline loops: CDR1 KGHSH, CDR2 LQKENI. This CDR3 spans 16 amino acids. V gave up 5 bases and J gave up 8 bases, with 22 bases separating them. This CDR3 is CASSKEGTAAIDIQYF. As DNA, the CDR3 is TGTGCCAGCTCAAAAGAAGGGACTGCTGCAATCGACATTCAGTACTTC. Full variable domain (rest looked up from reference TRBV18 and TRBJ2-4): NAGVMQNPRHLVRRRGQEARLRCSPMKGHSHVYWYRQLPEEGLKFMVYLQKENIIDESGMPKERFSAEFPKEGPSILRIQQVVRGDSAAYFCASSKEGTAAIDIQYFGAGTRLSVL.

V gene TRBV11-3 combines with J gene TRBJ2-5; TRBD1 might be the D (5 bases). The germline V gene has CDR1 SGHNT and CDR2 YENEEA. Trimming took 0 bases from V and 4 from J, leaving 15 bases between them. The CDR3 has 16 residues. This chain's CDR3 is CASSLDFRVNSETQYF. In DNA form, the CDR3 reads TGTGCCAGCAGCTTAGATTTCAGGGTTAACTCAGAGACCCAGTACTTC.

The gene calls are TRBV2 and TRBJ2-3, with 10 bases fitting TRBD2. J lost 9 bases, V lost 4 bases, and 4 bases had no gene match. Germline CDR1 reads SNHLY; CDR2 reads FYNNEI. The CDR3 is made up of 13 amino acids. The CDR3 reads CASSVRSGGTQYF. The CDR3 DNA reads TGTGCCAGCAGTGTACGTAGCGGGGGGACGCAGTATTTT.

The CDR3 reads CASTSGHEETQYF. Written as DNA, the CDR3 is TGTGCCAGCACGTCGGGACACGAAGAGACCCAGTACTTC. The gene calls are TRBV2 and TRBJ2-5, with a weak D call TRBD1 (6 bases). V lost 7 bases to trimming and J lost 3 bases, with 12 bases between them. Germline V gene data show CDR1 as SNHLY and CDR2 as FYNNEI. This CDR3 region has 13 residues.

The V and J genes are TRBV11-3 and TRBJ2-3, with 9 bases aligning to TRBD2. Per germline, CDR1 SGHNT and CDR2 YENEEA. Trimming removed 5 bases from V and 2 bases from J; junction bases left unmatched: 5. This CDR3 spans 15 amino acids. The CDR3 protein is CASSPEGLATDTQYF. The CDR3, as DNA: TGTGCCAGCAGCCCCGAGGGACTAGCCACAGATACGCAGTATTTT.

The chain is built from TRBV5-1 and TRBJ2-3; 9 positions match TRBD1. The CDR3 spans 16 residues. Germline-derived CDR1 and CDR2 are SGHRS and YFSETQ. J lost 5 bases, V lost 0 bases, and 7 bases had no gene match. The CDR3 is CASSLGGGQGRDTQYF. The CDR3 DNA follows: TGCGCCAGCAGCTTGGGAGGGGGACAGGGTCGAGATACGCAGTATTTT.

The rearrangement uses TRBV7-5 and TRBJ2-5; the table's D gene call, TRBD2, was not cross checked with the DNA. TRBV7-5 is shown as a pseudogene. The CDR3 extends over 16 amino acids. CDR3 residues: CVRSLHLNGDGETQYF. The DNA of the CDR3 is TGTGTCAGAAGCTTACATCTTAACGGGGATGGGGAGACCCAGTACTTC.

V gene TRBV29-1 combines with J gene TRBJ1-2; 10 nucleotides line up with TRBD1. The V gene end was trimmed by 7 bases and the J gene end by 1 base; junction bases not matched to a gene: 3. In germline, CDR1 is SQVTM, CDR2 ANQGSEA. The CDR3 loop spans 13 amino acids. The CDR3 reads CSAGQGGNYGYTF. CDR3 in DNA: TGCAGCGCCGGACAGGGGGGTAACTATGGCTACACCTTC.

V is TRBV6-5 and J is TRBJ2-7, with TRBD1 matching over 8 bases. With 4 bases clipped from V and 5 bases from J, the junction kept 7 bases outside the gene matches. Germline V CDR1 and CDR2: MNHEY, SVGAGI. The length of the CDR3 is 14 residues. CDR3 protein: CASSLDRARDEQYF. The CDR3 DNA follows: TGTGCCAGCAGTTTGGACAGGGCCCGCGACGAGCAGTACTTC.

The V and J genes are TRBV6-6 and TRBJ2-3, with 7 bases identical to TRBD1. The CDR3 extends over 15 amino acids. Per the germline V gene, CDR1 is MNHNY and CDR2 is SVGAGI (reference sequence). Trimming cost V 7 bases and J 0 bases; bases outside gene matches: 7. CDR3 bases: TGTGCCAGCACCCGAGGGACAGCGAGCACAGATACGCAGTATTTT. The encoded protein is CASTRGTASTDTQYF.

The CDR3 DNA is TGTGCCAGCTCACCGGACAGGGCAGGGCAGCCCCAGCATTTT. It encodes CASSPDRAGQPQHF. The rearrangement links TRBV18 to TRBJ1-5; TRBD1 agrees at 8 bases. The J segment lost 7 bases and the V segment lost 3 bases, leaving 5 bases of the junction unmatched. The CDR3 runs 14 residues. The germline V gene has CDR1 KGHSH and CDR2 LQKENI.

This chain links TRBV7-2 with TRBJ2-2, with TRBD1 identical over 7 bases. This CDR3 is built from 15 residues. J gave up 4 bases and V 5 bases, and 7 bases lay outside the gene matches. In germline, CDR1 is SGHTA, CDR2 FQGNSA. The CDR3 here is CASSPLEGATGELFF. CDR3 nucleotide sequence: TGTGCCAGCAGCCCGCTTGAGGGGGCCACCGGGGAGCTGTTTTTT.

This clone was counted between two and nine times. The chain couples TRBV12-3 or TRBV12-4 to TRBJ1-1, with TRBD1 matching 8 bases. The junction had 5 bases not matched to a gene; V was cut back by 5 bases and J by 9 bases. The length of the CDR3 is 12 residues. DNA for the CDR3: TGTGCCAGCAGTCTGAGGACAGGGAAAGCTTTCTTT. It is translated as CASSLRTGKAFF.

V gene TRBV18 combines with J gene TRBJ1-1, with D maybe TRBD1 (6 bases). From germline, CDR1 is KGHSH and CDR2 LQKENI. Trimming shortened V by 3 bases and J by 8 bases, and 19 bases separated the two germline ends. The CDR3 loop spans 15 amino acids. CDR3 region: CASSPSGEGGTEAFF. In DNA form, the CDR3 reads TGTGCCAGCTCACCCTCCGGGGAGGGGGGGACAGAAGCTTTCTTT.

The gene calls are TRBV18 and TRBJ1-4; the match to TRBD1 covers 8 bases. Trimming took 2 bases from V and 8 from J; bases not matched to a gene: 4. The CDR3 has 14 residues. From germline, CDR1 is KGHSH and CDR2 LQKENI. For the CDR3, the DNA is TGTGCCAGCTCACCATTCGACAGGGGCGAAAAACTGTTTTTT. Translation gives CASSPFDRGEKLFF.

This chain joins TRBV6-2 or TRBV6-3 and TRBJ2-7, with 7 bases lining up with TRBD1. The junction had 6 bases not matched to a gene; V was cut back by 4 bases and J by 9 bases. The germline V gene encodes CDR1 MNHEY and CDR2 SVGEGT. CDR3 size: 12 residues. The CDR3: CASSSASGGQYF. DNA for the CDR3: TGTGCCAGCAGTTCGGCATCAGGGGGGCAGTACTTC.

CDR3 region: CAWSAGAGTGSYEQYF. CDR3 nucleotides: TGTGCCTGGAGTGCTGGGGCCGGGACAGGATCCTACGAGCAGTACTTC. The genes are TRBV30 and TRBJ2-7; TRBD1 matches 8 bases. Germline assignment: CDR1 GTSNPN and CDR2 SVGIG (reference sequence). The CDR3 has 16 amino acids. V lost 1 base and J lost 1; bases outside the gene matches: 9.

The J gene is TRBJ1-1, the V gene TRBV10-1, with D possibly matching TRBD1 (6 bases). Looked up from germline, CDR1 is WNHNN and CDR2 is SYGVQD (reference sequence). This CDR3 spans 13 amino acids. Trimming left V 3 bases short and J 3 bases short, with 8 bases between. The DNA of the CDR3 is TGCGCCAGCAGTGAAGGACAGTACACTGAAGCTTTCTTT. Translating it yields CASSEGQYTEAFF.

The chain carries TRBV19 and TRBJ1-4; the match to TRBD1 covers 7 bases. The germline V gene encodes CDR1 LNHDA and CDR2 SQIVND (reference sequence). This CDR3 contains 13 residues. The junction had 5 bases not matched to a gene; V was cut back by 6 bases and J by 7 bases. DNA for the CDR3: TGTGCCAGTAGACCAGGGGGGCTTGAAAAACTGTTTTTT. Translating it yields CASRPGGLEKLFF.

This chain links TRBV11-2 with TRBJ2-2; D uncertain. V was pared by 4 bases and J by 6 bases, with 6 bases between. The length of the CDR3 is 12 residues. CDR1 is SGHAT and CDR2 is FQNNGV in the germline V gene. The CDR3 reads CASSSPSGELFF. The DNA for the CDR3 is TGTGCCAGCAGCTCCCCCTCCGGGGAGCTGTTTTTT.

This chain links TRBV29-1 with TRBJ1-1, with 10 positions matching TRBD1. J was trimmed by 2 bases and V by 6 bases; bases with no gene match: 12. The CDR3 has 16 amino acids. Per the germline V gene, CDR1 is SQVTM and CDR2 is ANQGSEA. CDR3 nucleotides: TGCAGCGTCGCCGAAACGTGGACAGGGGGAAACACTGAAGCTTTCTTT. Protein product: CSVAETWTGGNTEAFF.

V is TRBV6-5 and J is TRBJ1-4, with TRBD1 matching 7 bases. Per germline, CDR1 MNHEY and CDR2 SVGAGI. The CDR3 totals 14 residues. Trimming cost V 6 bases and J 4 bases; bases outside gene matches: 5. CDR3 bases: TGTGCCAGCAGGCGGGACAGCTTTAATGAAAAACTGTTTTTT. Amino acid sequence: CASRRDSFNEKLFF.